Described below is a single T cell receptor beta chain sequence and its context. RNA, at about 0.45 to 1 ug, was reverse transcribed with random hexamers. Amplification of TCR beta CDR3 was carried out by immunoSEQ multiplex PCR, which covered 54 Vbeta and 13 Jbeta segments. TCRdb re-called the immunoSEQ multiplex PCR reads with MiXCR, one entry per CDR3 protein. The sample holds approximately 140,000 distinct CDR3 sequences, about 95% seen once. Through negative isolation, CD4+ and CD8+ T cells were obtained, while TEMRA cells were enriched using FACS. The record originates from a study of CD8 T cells in Susac syndrome. Germline lookup yields CDR1 DFQATT and CDR2 SNEGSKA (reference sequence). This CDR3 contains 14 residues. J was trimmed by 7 bases and V by 1 base; bases with no gene match: 4.

The chain has TRBV20-1 and TRBJ2-1; TRBD2 aligns across 10 bases. The sequence was obtained from a human donor with multiple sclerosis. The specimen sequenced was CD4+ T cells from PBMCs. The CDR3 loop reads CSARGLAGDNEQFF. In DNA, the CDR3 is TGCAGTGCTAGAGGGCTAGCGGGAGATAATGAGCAGTTCTTC.